The T cell receptor (beta chain) under discussion was sequenced for a study of human T cells and chemical hapten exposure. A remark on this clonotype: Its specificity is not known.

V lost 0 bases, J lost 4 bases, and 5 bases stayed unmatched. In germline, CDR1 is MNHNY, CDR2 SVGAGI (reference sequence). CDR3 size: 15 residues. Unique molecular identifiers were linked by the library to individual cDNA molecules. Each CDR3 protein gets one entry after TCRdb re-called the RACE reads with MiXCR. The sample lists approximately 340,000 distinct CDR3 sequences; approximately 6.3% were seen once. Time point defined: patch test 1, 2 weeks after DPC sensitization. The sample's treatment: therapeutic diphenylcyclopropenone sensitization with weekly scalp DPC. The study, taken as a whole, reports: DPC sensitization left the count of TCRs above 1 in 1000 unchanged.

The receptor's source is a woman aged 18-35 years with alopecia areata. Some clones in this sample may be carry-over from other donors' samples. The chain links TRBV6-6 to TRBJ1-1; 7 bases are a match to TRBD1. The source was whole blood, collected in connection with sensitization to the hapten diphenylcyclopropenone (DPC). The CDR3 loop is CASSYSGAGGTEAFF. The CDR3 DNA is TGTGCCAGCAGTTACTCCGGGGCAGGGGGCACTGAAGCTTTCTTT.